The present entry profiles one TCR beta chain with its context. The target antigen is unknown. This entry is derived from a study of T cell repertoires in cytomegalovirus infection. Overall study context: Both CMV infection and a matching HLA type were indicated by public TCR beta signatures.

Findings of the study overall: HLA-C-restricted TCR beta clonotypes specific for CMV led the ex vivo response. Adding up the frequency of public TCR beta families identified people who carried CMV plus the relevant HLA.

This CDR3 has 15 amino acids. The J segment lost 2 bases and the V segment lost 5 bases, leaving 5 bases of the junction unmatched. Germline V gene data show CDR1 as SGHAT and CDR2 as FQNNGV. TCRdb redid the calling of the reads with MiXCR, one entry per CDR3 protein. The sample holds fewer than 550,000 distinct CDR3 sequences, approximately 26% seen once. The chain carries TRBV11-2 and TRBJ2-1; TRBD2 matches at 8 bases. Sequencing used PBMCs. This TCR came from a human donor in good health (CMV status not recorded). Some clones in this sample may be carry-over from other donors' samples. CDR3 sequence: CASSITAGAYNEQFF. CDR3 nucleotides: TGTGCCAGCAGCATTACAGCGGGAGCCTACAATGAGCAGTTCTTC.